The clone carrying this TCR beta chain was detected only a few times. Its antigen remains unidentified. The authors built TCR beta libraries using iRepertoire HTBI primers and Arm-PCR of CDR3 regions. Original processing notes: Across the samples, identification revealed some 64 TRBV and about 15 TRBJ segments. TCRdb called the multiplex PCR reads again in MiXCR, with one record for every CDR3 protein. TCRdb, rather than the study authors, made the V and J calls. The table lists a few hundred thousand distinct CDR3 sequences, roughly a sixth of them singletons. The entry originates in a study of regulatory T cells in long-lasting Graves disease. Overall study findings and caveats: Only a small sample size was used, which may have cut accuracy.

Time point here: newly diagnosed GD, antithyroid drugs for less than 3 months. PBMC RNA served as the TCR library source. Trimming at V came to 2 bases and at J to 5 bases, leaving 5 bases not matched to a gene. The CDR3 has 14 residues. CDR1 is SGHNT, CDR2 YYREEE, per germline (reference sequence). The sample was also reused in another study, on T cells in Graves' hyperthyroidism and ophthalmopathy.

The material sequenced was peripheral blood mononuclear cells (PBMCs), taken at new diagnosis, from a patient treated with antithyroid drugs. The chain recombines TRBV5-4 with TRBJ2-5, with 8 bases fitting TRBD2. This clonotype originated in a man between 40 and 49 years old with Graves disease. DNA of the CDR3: TGTGCCAGCAGCTTTGCGGGGGGAGGGGAGACCCAGTACTTC. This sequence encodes CASSFAGGGETQYF.